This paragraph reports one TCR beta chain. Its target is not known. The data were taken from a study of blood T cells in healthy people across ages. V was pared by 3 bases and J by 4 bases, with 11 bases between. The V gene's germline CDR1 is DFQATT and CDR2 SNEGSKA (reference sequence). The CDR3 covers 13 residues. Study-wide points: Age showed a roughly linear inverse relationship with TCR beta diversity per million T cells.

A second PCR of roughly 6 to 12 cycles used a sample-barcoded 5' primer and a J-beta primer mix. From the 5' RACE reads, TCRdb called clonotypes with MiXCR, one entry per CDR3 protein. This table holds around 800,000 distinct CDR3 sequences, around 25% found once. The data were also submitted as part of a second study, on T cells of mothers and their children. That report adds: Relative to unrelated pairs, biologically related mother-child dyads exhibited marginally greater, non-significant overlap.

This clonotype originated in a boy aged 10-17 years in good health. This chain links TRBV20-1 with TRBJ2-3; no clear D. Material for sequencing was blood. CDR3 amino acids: CSASLRRPDTQYF. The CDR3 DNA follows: TGCAGTGCTAGTCTCCGCCGGCCAGATACGCAGTATTTT.